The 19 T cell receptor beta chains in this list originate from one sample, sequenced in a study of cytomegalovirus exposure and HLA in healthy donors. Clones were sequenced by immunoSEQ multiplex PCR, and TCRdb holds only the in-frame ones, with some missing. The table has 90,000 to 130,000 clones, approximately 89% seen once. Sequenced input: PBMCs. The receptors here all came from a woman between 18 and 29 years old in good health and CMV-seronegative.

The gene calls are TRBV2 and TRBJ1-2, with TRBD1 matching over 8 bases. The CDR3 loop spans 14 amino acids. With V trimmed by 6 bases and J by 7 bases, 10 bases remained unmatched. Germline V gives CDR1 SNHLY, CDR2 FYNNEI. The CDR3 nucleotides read TGTGCCAGCAGCTTCCTGGGGACAGGAGGTGGCTACACCTTC. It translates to CASSFLGTGGGYTF.

The CDR3 spells CASSLGRDSFYEQYF. The CDR3 region has the DNA TGTGCCAGCAGCTTGGGCCGGGACAGCTTTTACGAGCAGTACTTC. The chain carries TRBV5-4 and TRBJ2-7, with 7 bases identical to TRBD1. V shed 0 bases and J 4 bases; nucleotides not matched to a gene: 7. Per germline, CDR1 SGHNT and CDR2 YYREEE (reference sequence). The CDR3 totals 15 residues.

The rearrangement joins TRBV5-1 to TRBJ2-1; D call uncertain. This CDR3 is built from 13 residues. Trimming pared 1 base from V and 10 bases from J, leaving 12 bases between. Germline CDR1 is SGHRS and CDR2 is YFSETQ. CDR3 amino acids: CASSLITVKEQFF. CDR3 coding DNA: TGCGCCAGCAGCTTGATAACGGTCAAGGAGCAGTTCTTC.

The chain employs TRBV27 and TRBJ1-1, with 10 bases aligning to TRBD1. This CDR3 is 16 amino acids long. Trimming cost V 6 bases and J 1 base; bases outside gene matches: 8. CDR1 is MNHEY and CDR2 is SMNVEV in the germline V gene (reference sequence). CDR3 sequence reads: CASSPWTGGRNTEAFF. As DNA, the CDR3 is TGTGCCAGCAGCCCCTGGACAGGGGGGAGGAACACTGAAGCTTTCTTT.

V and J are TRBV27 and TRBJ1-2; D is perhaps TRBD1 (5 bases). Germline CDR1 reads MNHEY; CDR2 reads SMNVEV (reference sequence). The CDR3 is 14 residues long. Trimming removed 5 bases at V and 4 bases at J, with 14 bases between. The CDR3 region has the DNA TGTGCCAGCAGTCAACAAGCGGGACCCTATGGCTACACCTTC. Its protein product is CASSQQAGPYGYTF.

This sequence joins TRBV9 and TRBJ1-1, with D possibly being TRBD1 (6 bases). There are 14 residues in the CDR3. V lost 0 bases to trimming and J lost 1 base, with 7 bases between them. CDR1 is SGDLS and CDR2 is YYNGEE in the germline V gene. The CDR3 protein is CASSVVTGNTEAFF. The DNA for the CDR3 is TGTGCCAGCAGCGTAGTGACAGGGAACACTGAAGCTTTCTTT. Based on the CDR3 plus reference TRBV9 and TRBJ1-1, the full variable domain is DSGVTQTPKHLITATGQRVTLRCSPRSGDLSVYWYQQSLDQGLQFLIQYYNGEERAKGNILERFSAQQFPDLHSELNLSSLELGDSALYFCASSVVTGNTEAFFGQGTRLTVV.

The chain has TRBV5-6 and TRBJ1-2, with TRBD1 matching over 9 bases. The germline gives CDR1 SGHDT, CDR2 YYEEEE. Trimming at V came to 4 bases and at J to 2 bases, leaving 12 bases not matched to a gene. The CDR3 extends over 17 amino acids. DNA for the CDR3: TGTGCCAGCAGCCCCTGGGGAGTTGGGACAGGGAACTATGGCTACACCTTC. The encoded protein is CASSPWGVGTGNYGYTF.

The CDR3 protein is CASSYSNSHNYGYTF. CDR3 DNA: TGTGCCAGCAGTTACTCGAACAGTCATAATTATGGCTACACCTTC. The chain is built from TRBV6-5 and TRBJ1-2; unclear D gene. The germline CDR1 and CDR2 sequences are MNHEY and SVGAGI. V lost 0 bases and J 5 bases, leaving 13 bases between the germline ends. This CDR3 contains 15 residues.

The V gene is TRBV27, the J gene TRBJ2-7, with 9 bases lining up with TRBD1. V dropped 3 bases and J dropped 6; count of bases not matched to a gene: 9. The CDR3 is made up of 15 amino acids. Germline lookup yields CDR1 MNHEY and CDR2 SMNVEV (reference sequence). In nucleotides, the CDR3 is TGTGCCAGCAGTTTGGACAGGGGATCTCTCAGCGAGCAGTACTTC. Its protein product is CASSLDRGSLSEQYF.

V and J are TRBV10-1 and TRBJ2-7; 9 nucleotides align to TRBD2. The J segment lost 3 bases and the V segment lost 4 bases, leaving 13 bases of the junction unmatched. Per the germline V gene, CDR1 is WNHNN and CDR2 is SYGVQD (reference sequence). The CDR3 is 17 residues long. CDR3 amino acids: CASSGGQAGGWGYEQYF. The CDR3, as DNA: TGCGCCAGCAGTGGAGGGCAAGCGGGAGGATGGGGCTACGAGCAGTACTTC.

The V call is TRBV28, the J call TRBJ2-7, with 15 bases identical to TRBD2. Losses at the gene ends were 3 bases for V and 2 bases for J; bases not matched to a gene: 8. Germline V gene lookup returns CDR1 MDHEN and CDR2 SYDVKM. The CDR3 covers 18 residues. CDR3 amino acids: CASSFSGTSGRLTYEQYF. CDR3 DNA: TGTGCCAGCAGTTTTAGCGGGACTAGCGGGAGGCTCACCTACGAGCAGTACTTC.

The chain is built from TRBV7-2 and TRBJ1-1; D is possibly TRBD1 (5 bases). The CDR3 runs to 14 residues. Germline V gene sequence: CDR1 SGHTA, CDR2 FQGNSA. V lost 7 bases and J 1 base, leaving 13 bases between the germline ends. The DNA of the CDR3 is TGTGCCAGCAACAGGCCAGCCGAGAACACTGAAGCTTTCTTT. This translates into CASNRPAENTEAFF.

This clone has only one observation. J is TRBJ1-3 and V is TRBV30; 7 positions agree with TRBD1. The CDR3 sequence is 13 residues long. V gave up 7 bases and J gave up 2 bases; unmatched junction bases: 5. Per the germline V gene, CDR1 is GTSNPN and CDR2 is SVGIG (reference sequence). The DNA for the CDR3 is TGTGCCTTTGACAGGGACCCTGGAAACACCATATATTTT. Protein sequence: CAFDRDPGNTIYF.

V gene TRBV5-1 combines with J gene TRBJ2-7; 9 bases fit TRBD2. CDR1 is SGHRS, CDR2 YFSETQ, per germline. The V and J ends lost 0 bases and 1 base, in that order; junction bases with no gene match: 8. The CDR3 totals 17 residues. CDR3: CASSLALGSGSSYEQYF. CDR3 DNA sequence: TGCGCCAGCAGCTTGGCGCTCGGTAGCGGGAGTTCCTACGAGCAGTACTTC.

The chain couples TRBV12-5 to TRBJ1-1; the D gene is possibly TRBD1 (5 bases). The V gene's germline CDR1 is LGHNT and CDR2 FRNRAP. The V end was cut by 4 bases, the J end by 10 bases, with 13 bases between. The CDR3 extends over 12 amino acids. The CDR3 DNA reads TGTGCTAGTGGTTCAGGGCTCCTGGGAGCTTTCTTT. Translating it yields CASGSGLLGAFF.

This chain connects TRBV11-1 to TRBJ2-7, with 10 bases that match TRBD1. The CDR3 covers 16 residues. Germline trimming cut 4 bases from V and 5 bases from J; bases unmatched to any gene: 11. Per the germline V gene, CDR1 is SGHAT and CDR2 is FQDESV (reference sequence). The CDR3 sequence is CASSYFSGDRGHEQYF. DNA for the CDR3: TGTGCCAGCAGCTATTTCTCCGGGGACAGGGGTCACGAGCAGTACTTC.

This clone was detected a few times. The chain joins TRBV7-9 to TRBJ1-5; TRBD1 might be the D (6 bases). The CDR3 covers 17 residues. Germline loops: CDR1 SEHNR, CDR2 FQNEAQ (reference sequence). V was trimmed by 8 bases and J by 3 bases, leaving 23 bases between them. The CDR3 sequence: CASQQGGNLKDNQPQHF. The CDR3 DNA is TGTGCCAGCCAACAGGGCGGTAACCTTAAGGACAATCAGCCCCAGCATTTT.

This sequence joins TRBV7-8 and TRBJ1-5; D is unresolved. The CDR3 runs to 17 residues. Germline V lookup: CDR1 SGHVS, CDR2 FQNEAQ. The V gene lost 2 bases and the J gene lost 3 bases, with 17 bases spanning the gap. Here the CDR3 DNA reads TGTGCCAGCAGCTTAAAACGGGAGGCGGTTGACAATCAGCCCCAGCATTTT. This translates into CASSLKREAVDNQPQHF.

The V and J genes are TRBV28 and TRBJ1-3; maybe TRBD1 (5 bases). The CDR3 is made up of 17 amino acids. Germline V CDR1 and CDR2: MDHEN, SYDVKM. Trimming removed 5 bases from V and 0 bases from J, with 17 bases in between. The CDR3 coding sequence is TGTGCCAGCAGTGCTCCTTACAGGTCTGGCTCTGGAAACACCATATATTTT. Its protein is CASSAPYRSGSGNTIYF.